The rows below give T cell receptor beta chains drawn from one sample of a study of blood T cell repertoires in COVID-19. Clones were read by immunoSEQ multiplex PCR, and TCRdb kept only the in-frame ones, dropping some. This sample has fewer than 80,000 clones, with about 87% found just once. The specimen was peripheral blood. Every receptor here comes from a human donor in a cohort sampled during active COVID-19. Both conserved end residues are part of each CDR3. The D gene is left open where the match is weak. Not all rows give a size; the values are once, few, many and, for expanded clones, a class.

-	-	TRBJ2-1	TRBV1	CTSSQSEEVGLGNEQFF	-
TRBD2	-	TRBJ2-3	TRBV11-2	CASSMRLAGAVDTQYF	TGTGCCAGCAGCATGCGACTAGCGGGGGCGGTAGATACGCAGTATTTT
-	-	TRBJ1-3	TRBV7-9	CASSFRGVELSGNTIYF	TGTGCCAGCAGCTTTCGGGGTGTGGAACTCTCTGGAAACACCATATATTTT
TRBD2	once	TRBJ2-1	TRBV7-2	CASSLNGGAYNEQFF	TGTGCCAGCAGCTTAAACGGGGGGGCCTACAATGAGCAGTTCTTC
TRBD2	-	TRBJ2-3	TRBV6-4	CASGGTAGGTDTDTQYF	TGTGCCAGCGGGGGAACAGCGGGGGGAACTGACACAGATACGCAGTATTTT
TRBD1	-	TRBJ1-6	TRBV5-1	CASSLDRGNSPLHF	TGCGCCAGCAGCTTAGACAGGGGGAATTCACCCCTCCACTTT
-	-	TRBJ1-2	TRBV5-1	CARSLAGGGSYGYTF	TGCGCCCGCAGCTTGGCCGGGGGGGGCAGCTATGGCTACACCTTC
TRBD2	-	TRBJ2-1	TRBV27	CASSLVSGSSYNEQFF	TGTGCCAGCAGTTTGGTGAGCGGGAGCTCCTACAATGAGCAGTTCTTC
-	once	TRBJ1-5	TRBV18	CASSLHRNQPQHF	TGTGCCAGCTCACTGCACAGGAATCAGCCCCAGCATTTT
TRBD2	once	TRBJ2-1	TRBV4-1	CASSQVAGGMWNEQFF	TGCGCCAGCAGCCAAGTGGCGGGAGGGATGTGGAATGAGCAGTTCTTC
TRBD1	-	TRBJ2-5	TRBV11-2	CASSYTLDRGPQETQYF	TGTGCCAGCAGCTACACCTTGGACAGGGGGCCCCAAGAGACCCAGTACTTC
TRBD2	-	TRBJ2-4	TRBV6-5	CASRRGSPGNIQYF	TGTGCCAGCAGGCGGGGGTCCCCGGGAAACATTCAGTACTTC
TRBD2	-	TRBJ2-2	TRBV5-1	CASSFRTSGSTGELFF	TGCGCCAGCAGCTTTCGGACTAGCGGGAGCACCGGGGAGCTGTTTTTT
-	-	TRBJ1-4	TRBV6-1	CASSDGLFWADPATNEKLFF	TGTGCCAGCAGTGATGGGTTGTTTTGGGCAGACCCTGCAACTAATGAAAAACTGTTTTTT
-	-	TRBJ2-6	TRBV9	CASNQEEGSGANVLTF	TGTGCCAGCAACCAAGAAGAGGGCTCTGGGGCCAACGTCCTGACTTTC
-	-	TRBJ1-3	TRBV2	CASTVRGKSGNTIYF	TGTGCCAGCACCGTTCGGGGGAAGTCTGGAAACACCATATATTTT